The next 18 T cell receptor beta chains were all read from a single sample in a study of cytomegalovirus exposure and HLA in healthy donors. Primers included in the PCR were 60 Vbeta and 13 Jbeta primers. Data came from immunoSEQ multiplex PCR; TCRdb stores just in-frame clones and leaves some out. The profile shows about 140,000 clones, roughly three quarters of them singletons. Specimen: PBMCs. Receptors originate from a man in his forties or fifties in good health and CMV-seronegative.

Details on this clone: Different DNA sequences within this sample yield the same CDR3. J is TRBJ2-7 and V is TRBV4-1; D perhaps matches TRBD2 (6 bases). The CDR3 has 13 residues. The V gene lost 1 base and the J gene lost 2 bases, with 6 bases spanning the gap. Germline assignment: CDR1 MGHRA and CDR2 YSYEKL. CDR3 loop: CASSQGRAYEQYF. CDR3 in DNA: TGCGCCAGCAGCCAAGGGAGGGCCTACGAGCAGTACTTC.

This clone was seen a few times. This sequence joins TRBV11-3 and TRBJ2-5, with 7 bases lining up with TRBD1. The V segment lost 6 bases and the J segment 2 bases; nucleotides outside the gene matches: 6. Per the germline V gene, CDR1 is SGHNT and CDR2 is YENEEA. The CDR3 is made up of 14 amino acids. CDR3 DNA: TGTGCCAGCAGGACAGGGCCTTTTCAAGAGACCCAGTACTTC. This codes for CASRTGPFQETQYF. Drawing the rest from reference TRBV11-3 and TRBJ2-5, the complete variable domain is EAGVVQSPRYKIIEKKQPVAFWCNPISGHNTLYWYLQNLGQGPELLIRYENEEAVDDSQLPKDRFSAERLKGVDSTLKIQPAELGDSAVYLCASRTGPFQETQYFGPGTRLLVL.

This clone showed up just a few times. The genes are TRBV7-2 and TRBJ2-7; TRBD2 aligns across 9 bases. The CDR3 covers 16 residues. The ends lost 6 bases at V and 0 bases at J; junction bases unmatched: 9. Germline-derived CDR1 and CDR2 are SGHTA and FQGNSA. In nucleotides, the CDR3 is TGTGCCAGCAGATTGACTAGCGGACCCTTCTCCTACGAGCAGTACTTC. Amino acids: CASRLTSGPFSYEQYF.

This clone was found a few times. The gene calls are TRBV10-1 and TRBJ2-7, with D perhaps TRBD1 (6 bases). V lost 0 bases to trimming and J lost 5 bases, with 14 bases between them. Germline-derived CDR1 and CDR2 are WNHNN and SYGVQD (reference sequence). The CDR3 consists of 15 residues. CDR3 region: CASSESARGVDEQYF. CDR3 sequence (DNA): TGCGCCAGCAGTGAGTCTGCCAGGGGCGTCGACGAGCAGTACTTC.

The chain links TRBV6-5 to TRBJ2-3; D possibly corresponds to TRBD1 (5 bases). This CDR3 has 13 residues. The germline V gene has CDR1 MNHEY and CDR2 SVGAGI. Trimming took 8 bases from V and 0 from J, leaving 9 bases between them. The CDR3 bases are TGTGCCAGCGTGGCAGGGAGCACAGATACGCAGTATTTT. The encoded protein is CASVAGSTDTQYF.

This clone has a count of ten or more. The J gene is TRBJ2-1, the V gene TRBV5-5; 12 bases are shared with TRBD2. The germline V gene has CDR1 SGHKS and CDR2 YYEKEE (reference sequence). The CDR3 spans 15 residues. V lost 3 bases, J lost 7 bases, and 5 bases stayed unmatched. In DNA, the CDR3 is TGTGCCAGCAGCTCAACTAGCGGGAGGCGTAATGAGCAGTTCTTC. It specifies CASSSTSGRRNEQFF.

The chain couples TRBV30 to TRBJ1-2, with TRBD1 as a possible D gene (6 bases). Germline V gene lookup returns CDR1 GTSNPN and CDR2 SVGIG (reference sequence). The CDR3 spans 13 residues. Trimming pared 1 base from V and 5 bases from J, leaving 11 bases between. The CDR3 bases are TGTGCCTGGAGTGCGGGGGGCTCGTATGGCTACACCTTC. Protein: CAWSAGGSYGYTF.

The V and J genes are TRBV10-3 and TRBJ2-1; 10 bases are a match to TRBD2. Per the germline V gene, CDR1 is ENHRY and CDR2 is SYGVKD. Losses at the gene ends were 6 bases for V and 9 bases for J; bases not matched to a gene: 11. The CDR3 has 15 residues. CDR3 sequence: CAISSSGGLEGEQFF. Written as DNA, the CDR3 is TGTGCCATCAGCTCTAGCGGGGGCCTAGAGGGTGAGCAGTTCTTC.

A note on this clone: The same CDR3 also results from other DNA sequences found in this sample. DNA of the CDR3: TGTGCCTGGAGTGTAGGGGGGGGAGAGACCCAGTACTTC. Protein: CAWSVGGGETQYF. The rearrangement links TRBV30 to TRBJ2-5; TRBD2 is a possible D gene (7 bases). The V end lost 0 bases, the J end lost 4 bases, and 9 bases lay between the germline ends. Germline-derived CDR1 and CDR2 are GTSNPN and SVGIG (reference sequence). CDR3 size: 13 residues.

V and J are TRBV7-3 and TRBJ2-1; TRBD1 aligns across 7 bases. CDR1 and CDR2 (germline): SGHTA, FQGTGA. The CDR3 consists of 14 residues. V gave up 3 bases and J gave up 4 bases; unmatched junction bases: 3. CDR3 DNA sequence: TGTGCCAGCAGCTTGGGACAGCTTTACAATGAGCAGTTCTTC. Translated, it gives CASSLGQLYNEQFF.

V usage is TRBV7-3 and J usage is TRBJ2-2; 8 bases are a match to TRBD2. Germline V gene sequence: CDR1 SGHTA, CDR2 FQGTGA. Germline trimming cut 5 bases from V and 2 bases from J; bases unmatched to any gene: 16. The CDR3 extends over 19 amino acids. As DNA, the CDR3 is TGTGCCAGCAGCCCCACTGCCGGCGGGAGGACTCGAAACACCGGGGAGCTGTTTTTT. Its translation is CASSPTAGGRTRNTGELFF.

The chain recombines TRBV7-2 with TRBJ1-1, with 7 bases that match TRBD1. The J segment lost 3 bases and the V segment lost 5 bases, leaving 6 bases of the junction unmatched. Germline CDR1 and CDR2: SGHTA and FQGNSA. The CDR3 totals 14 residues. The CDR3 reads CASSLTGTDTEAFF. As DNA, the CDR3 is TGTGCCAGCAGCCTCACAGGGACAGACACTGAAGCTTTCTTT.

The chain employs TRBV7-7 and TRBJ2-5, with D possibly TRBD1 on 7 matching bases. V gave up 5 bases and J gave up 1 base, with 11 bases separating them. Germline assignment: CDR1 SSHAT and CDR2 FNYEAQ (reference sequence). The CDR3 runs to 14 residues. The CDR3 reads CASSQGGAQETQYF. In DNA, the CDR3 is TGTGCCAGCAGCCAGGGGGGAGCCCAAGAGACCCAGTACTTC.

The chain carries TRBV6-1 and TRBJ1-1; D possibly corresponds to TRBD1 (6 bases). CDR1 MNHNS and CDR2 SASEGT come from the germline V gene. CDR3 length equals 17 residues. Trimming took 3 bases from V and 3 from J, leaving 20 bases between them. As DNA, the CDR3 is TGTGCCAGCAGTGATGGGCAGGGGCTCAGGTCCTACACTGAAGCTTTCTTT. This gives the protein CASSDGQGLRSYTEAFF.

Only one count was recorded for this clone. The J gene is TRBJ2-4, the V gene TRBV5-8; 12 bases map to TRBD1. V was pared by 0 bases and J by 6 bases, with 13 bases of the junction left unmatched. The CDR3 spans 19 residues. Germline values: CDR1 SGHTS, CDR2 YDEGEE. CDR3 nucleotide sequence: TGTGCCAGCAGCTTGGGTCGGGGGACAGGGGGCGTATACGGAAACATTCAGTACTTC. Its protein is CASSLGRGTGGVYGNIQYF. The full variable domain, with the rest looked up from reference TRBV5-8 and TRBJ2-4, is EAGVTQSPTHLIKTRGQQATLRCSPISGHTSVYWYQQALGLGLQFLLWYDEGEERNRGNFPPRFSGRQFPNYSSELNVNALELEDSALYLCASSLGRGTGGVYGNIQYFGAGTRLSVL.

The chain uses TRBV7-8 and TRBJ2-7, with TRBD2 as a possible D gene (6 bases). The CDR3 covers 17 residues. V was pared by 3 bases and J by 3 bases, with 21 bases between. Germline CDR1 reads SGHVS; CDR2 reads FQNEAQ. Here the CDR3 reads CASSLGPPGDAYYEQYF. The CDR3 nucleotides are TGTGCCAGCAGCTTGGGCCCGCCGGGGGATGCATACTACGAGCAGTACTTC.

V gene TRBV7-9 combines with J gene TRBJ1-4, with D perhaps TRBD1 (6 bases). Germline values: CDR1 SEHNR, CDR2 FQNEAQ (reference sequence). The CDR3 is 13 residues long. Trimming stripped 5 bases from V and 8 bases from J, with 12 bases between. CDR3 protein: CASSRTAFEKLFF. DNA for the CDR3: TGTGCCAGCAGCCGGACAGCTTTCGAAAAACTGTTTTTT.

This clone showed up just a few times. This rearrangement joins TRBV11-2 to TRBJ2-5; D is perhaps TRBD2 (6 bases). This CDR3 comprises 17 residues. Germline V gene sequence: CDR1 SGHAT, CDR2 FQNNGV. Deletions cut 5 bases from V and 4 bases from J, with 23 bases between. Here the CDR3 DNA reads TGTGCCAGCAGCCTCGCGAGTCTCTTCTGGGAGGTAGAGACCCAGTACTTC. Protein: CASSLASLFWEVETQYF. Complete variable domain (other parts from reference TRBV11-2 and TRBJ2-5): EAGVAQSPRYKIIEKRQSVAFWCNPISGHATLYWYQQILGQGPKLLIQFQNNGVVDDSQLPKDRFSAERLKGVDSTLKIQPAKLEDSAVYLCASSLASLFWEVETQYFGPGTRLLVL.